This T cell receptor (beta chain) was identified during a study of OX40 agonist ivuxolimab in advanced cancers. Study-level points and caveats: Dose levels from 0.1 to 3.0 mg/kg saw CD4+ and CD8+ blood T cells expand clonally by week 6.

Notes on this clone: Its antigen is still unknown. A read error may account for a junction end that differs from germline.

In germline, CDR1 is SGHTA, CDR2 FQGNSA. The CDR3 spans 15 residues. TCRdb keeps only in-frame clones here, not all; method: immunoSEQ multiplex PCR. Of around 150,000 clones in the sample, just over 90% are singletons; the top ten hold more than 0.8%. Sequencing was performed on CD4+ or CD8+ T cells sorted from blood, taken in a trial of the OX40 agonist ivuxolimab. The chain employs TRBV7-2 and TRBJ2-1, with 7 bases that match TRBD2. The receptor's source is an adult with an advanced solid tumor such as melanoma, head and neck, liver or kidney cancer. In nucleotides, the CDR3 is TGTGCCAGCAGCTTTAGGCGGGGGAGGTCCAATGGGCAGTTCTTC. It yields the protein CASSFRRGRSNGQFF.